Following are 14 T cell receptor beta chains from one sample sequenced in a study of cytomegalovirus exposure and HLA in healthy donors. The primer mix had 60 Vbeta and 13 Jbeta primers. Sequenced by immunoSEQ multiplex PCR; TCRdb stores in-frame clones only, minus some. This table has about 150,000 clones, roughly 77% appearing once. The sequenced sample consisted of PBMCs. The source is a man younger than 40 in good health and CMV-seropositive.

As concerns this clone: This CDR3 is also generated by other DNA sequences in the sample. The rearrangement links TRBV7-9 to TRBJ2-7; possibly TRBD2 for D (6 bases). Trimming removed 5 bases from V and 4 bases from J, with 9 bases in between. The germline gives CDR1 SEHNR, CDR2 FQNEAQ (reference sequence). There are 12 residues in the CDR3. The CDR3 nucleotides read TGTGCCAGCAGCCCGGGGGAGTACGAGCAGTACTTC. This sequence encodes CASSPGEYEQYF.

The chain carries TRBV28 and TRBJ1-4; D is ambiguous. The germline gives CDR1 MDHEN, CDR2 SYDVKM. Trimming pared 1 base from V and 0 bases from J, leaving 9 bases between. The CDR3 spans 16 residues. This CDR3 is CASSLSVIATNEKLFF. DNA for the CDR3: TGTGCCAGCAGTTTATCAGTCATTGCAACTAATGAAAAACTGTTTTTT.

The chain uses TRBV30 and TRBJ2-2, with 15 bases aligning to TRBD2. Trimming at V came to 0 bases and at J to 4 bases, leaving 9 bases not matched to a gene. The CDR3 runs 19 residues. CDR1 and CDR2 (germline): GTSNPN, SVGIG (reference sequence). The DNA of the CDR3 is TGTGCCTGGAGTGTTGAAGGACTAGCGGGGGGGCCGGGCACCGGGGAGCTGTTTTTT. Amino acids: CAWSVEGLAGGPGTGELFF.

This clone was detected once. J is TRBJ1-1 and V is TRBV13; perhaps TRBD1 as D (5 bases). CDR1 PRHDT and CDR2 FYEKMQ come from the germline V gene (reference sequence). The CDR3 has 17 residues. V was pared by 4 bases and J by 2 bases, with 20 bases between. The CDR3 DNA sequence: TGTGCCAGCAGCTCACAGGACACCCGCAATACCAACACTGAAGCTTTCTTT. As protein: CASSSQDTRNTNTEAFF.

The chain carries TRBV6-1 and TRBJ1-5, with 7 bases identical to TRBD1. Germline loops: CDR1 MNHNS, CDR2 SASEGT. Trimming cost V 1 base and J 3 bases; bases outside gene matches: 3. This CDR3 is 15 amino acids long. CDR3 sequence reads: CASSEVGQPNQPQHF. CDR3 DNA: TGTGCCAGCAGTGAAGTGGGACAGCCCAATCAGCCCCAGCATTTT.

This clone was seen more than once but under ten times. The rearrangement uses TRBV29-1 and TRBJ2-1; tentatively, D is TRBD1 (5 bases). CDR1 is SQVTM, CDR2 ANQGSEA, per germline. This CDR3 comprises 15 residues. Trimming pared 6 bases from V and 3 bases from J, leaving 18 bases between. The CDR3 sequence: CSVTRVGRDYNEQFF. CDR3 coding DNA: TGCAGCGTGACCAGGGTCGGCAGGGACTACAATGAGCAGTTCTTC.

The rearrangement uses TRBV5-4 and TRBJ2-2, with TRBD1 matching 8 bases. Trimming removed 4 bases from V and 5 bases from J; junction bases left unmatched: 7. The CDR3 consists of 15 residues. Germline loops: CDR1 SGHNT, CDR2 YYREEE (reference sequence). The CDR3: CASSLTTGDTGELFF. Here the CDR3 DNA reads TGTGCCAGCAGCCTCACGACAGGGGATACCGGGGAGCTGTTTTTT.

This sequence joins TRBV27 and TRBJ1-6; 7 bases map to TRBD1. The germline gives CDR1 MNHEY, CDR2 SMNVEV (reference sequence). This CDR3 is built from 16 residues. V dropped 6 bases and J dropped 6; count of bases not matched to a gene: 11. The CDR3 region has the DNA TGTGCCAGCAGCTCTGGACAGGTTCCCTCTAATTCACCCCTCCACTTT. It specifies CASSSGQVPSNSPLHF.

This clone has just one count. The DNA of the CDR3 is TGTGCCAGCAGTCACGGGGGTACTGAAGCTTTCTTT. Its translation: CASSHGGTEAFF. The chain recombines TRBV6-6 with TRBJ1-1; a possible D gene is TRBD1 (5 bases). The ends were cut back, 5 bases at V and 5 bases at J, with 9 bases in the middle. The CDR3 is made up of 12 amino acids. In germline, CDR1 is MNHNY, CDR2 SVGAGI (reference sequence).

This CDR3 reads CASSPPGTGVYEQYF. The CDR3 coding sequence is TGTGCCAGCAGTCCCCCCGGGACAGGGGTCTACGAGCAGTACTTC. This chain connects TRBV28 to TRBJ2-7, with TRBD1 identical over 10 bases. The CDR3 loop spans 15 amino acids. Germline trimming cut 5 bases from V and 3 bases from J; bases unmatched to any gene: 7. The germline V gene has CDR1 MDHEN and CDR2 SYDVKM.

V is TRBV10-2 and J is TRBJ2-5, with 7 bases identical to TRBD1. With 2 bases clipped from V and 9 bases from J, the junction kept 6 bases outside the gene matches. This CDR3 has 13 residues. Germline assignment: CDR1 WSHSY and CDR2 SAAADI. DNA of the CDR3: TGCGCCAGCAGTGAGACAGGGGAAGGGGCCCAGTACTTC. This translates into CASSETGEGAQYF.

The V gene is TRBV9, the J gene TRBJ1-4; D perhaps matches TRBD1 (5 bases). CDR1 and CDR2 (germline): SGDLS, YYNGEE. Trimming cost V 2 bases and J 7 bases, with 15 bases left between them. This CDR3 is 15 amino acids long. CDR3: CASSVSGTWGEKLFF. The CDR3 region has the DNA TGTGCCAGCAGCGTGTCCGGGACTTGGGGTGAAAAACTGTTTTTT.

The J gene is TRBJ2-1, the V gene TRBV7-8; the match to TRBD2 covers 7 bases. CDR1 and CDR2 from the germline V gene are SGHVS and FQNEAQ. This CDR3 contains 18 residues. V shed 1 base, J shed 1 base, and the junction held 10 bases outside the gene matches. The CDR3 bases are TGTGCCAGCAGCTTAGACTTCCCCCAGGGAGGGTCCTACAATGAGCAGTTCTTC. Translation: CASSLDFPQGGSYNEQFF.

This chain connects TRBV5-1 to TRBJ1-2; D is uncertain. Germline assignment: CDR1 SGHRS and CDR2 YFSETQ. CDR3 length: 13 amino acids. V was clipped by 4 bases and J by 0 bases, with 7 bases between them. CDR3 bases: TGCGCCAGCAGCCCCCGGTCTAACTATGGCTACACCTTC. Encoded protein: CASSPRSNYGYTF.